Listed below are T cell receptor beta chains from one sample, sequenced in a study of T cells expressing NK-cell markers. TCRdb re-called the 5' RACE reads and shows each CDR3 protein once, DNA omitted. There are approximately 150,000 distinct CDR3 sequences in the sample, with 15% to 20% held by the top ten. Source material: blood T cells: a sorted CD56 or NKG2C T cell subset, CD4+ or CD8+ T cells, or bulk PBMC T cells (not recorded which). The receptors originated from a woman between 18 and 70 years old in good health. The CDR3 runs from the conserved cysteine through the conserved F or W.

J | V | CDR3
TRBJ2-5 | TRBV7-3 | CASSLRLGGGETQYF
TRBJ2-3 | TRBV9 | CASSVSDSTDTQYF
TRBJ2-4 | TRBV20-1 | CSASSSGKNIQYF
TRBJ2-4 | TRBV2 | CASQRSLAGGDIQYF
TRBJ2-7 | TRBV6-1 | CASRTGTSASYEQYF
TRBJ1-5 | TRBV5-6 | CASSLWDSPNQPQHF
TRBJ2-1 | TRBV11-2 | CASSLRGESNEQFF
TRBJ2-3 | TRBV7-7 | CASSRIAGDTQYF
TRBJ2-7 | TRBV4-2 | CASSQTSGGEIPSEQYF
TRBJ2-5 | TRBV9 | CASSVLPLGTAYQETQYF
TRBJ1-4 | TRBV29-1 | CSVSPGRGEKLFF
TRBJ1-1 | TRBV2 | CASSAPNTEAFF
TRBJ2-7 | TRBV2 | CASGREKYEQYF
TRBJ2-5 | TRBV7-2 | CASSPNGLKETQYF
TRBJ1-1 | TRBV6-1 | CASRRGNTDTEAFF
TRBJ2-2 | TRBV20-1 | CSARGDHWNTGELFF
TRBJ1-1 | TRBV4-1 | CASSQSRRNTEAFF
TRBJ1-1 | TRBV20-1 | CSQARDSGNTEAFF
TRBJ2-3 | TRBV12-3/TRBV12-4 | CASSPSRGDKDTQYF
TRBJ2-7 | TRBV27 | CASSSRGGTYEQYF
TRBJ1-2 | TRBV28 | CASRGGTGTGYGYTF
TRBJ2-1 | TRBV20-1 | CSARDPAGGNNEQFF